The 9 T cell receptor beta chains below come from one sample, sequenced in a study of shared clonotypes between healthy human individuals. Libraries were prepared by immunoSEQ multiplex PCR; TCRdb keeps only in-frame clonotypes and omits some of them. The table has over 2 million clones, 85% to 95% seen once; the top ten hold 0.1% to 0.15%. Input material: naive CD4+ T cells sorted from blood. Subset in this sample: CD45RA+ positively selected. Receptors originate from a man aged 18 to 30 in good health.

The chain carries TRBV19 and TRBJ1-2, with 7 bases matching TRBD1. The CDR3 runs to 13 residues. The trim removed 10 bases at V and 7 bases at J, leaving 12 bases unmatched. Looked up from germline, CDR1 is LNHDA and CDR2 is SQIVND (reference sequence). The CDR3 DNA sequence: TGTGCCACGAAGGAAGGAGGGGGCAGTGGCTACACCTTC. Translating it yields CATKEGGGSGYTF. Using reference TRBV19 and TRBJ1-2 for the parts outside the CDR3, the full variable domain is DGGITQSPKYLFRKEGQNVTLSCEQNLNHDAMYWYRQDPGQGLRLIYYSQIVNDFQKGDIAEGYSVSREKKESFPLTVTSAQKNPTAFYLCATKEGGGSGYTFGSGTRLTVV.

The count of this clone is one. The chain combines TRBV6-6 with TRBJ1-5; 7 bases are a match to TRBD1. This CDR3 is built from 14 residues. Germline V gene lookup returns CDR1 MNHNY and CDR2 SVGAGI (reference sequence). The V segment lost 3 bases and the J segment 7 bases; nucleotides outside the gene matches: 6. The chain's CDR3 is CASSYRDRQQPQHF. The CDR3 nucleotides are TGTGCCAGCAGTTATAGGGACAGACAACAGCCCCAGCATTTT.

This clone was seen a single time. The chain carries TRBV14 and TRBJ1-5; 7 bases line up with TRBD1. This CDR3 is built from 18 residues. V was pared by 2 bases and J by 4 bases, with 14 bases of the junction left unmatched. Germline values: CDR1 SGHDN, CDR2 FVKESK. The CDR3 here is CASSQSKQGPLGNQPQHF. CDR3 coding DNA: TGTGCCAGCAGCCAATCGAAACAGGGGCCACTAGGGAATCAGCCCCAGCATTTT.

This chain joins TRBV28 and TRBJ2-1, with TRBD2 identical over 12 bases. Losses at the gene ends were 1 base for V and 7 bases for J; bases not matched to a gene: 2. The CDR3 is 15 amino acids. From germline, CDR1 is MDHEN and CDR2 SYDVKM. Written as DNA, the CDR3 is TGTGCCAGCAGTTTATTGACTAGCGGGGGTAATGAGCAGTTCTTC. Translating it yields CASSLLTSGGNEQFF.

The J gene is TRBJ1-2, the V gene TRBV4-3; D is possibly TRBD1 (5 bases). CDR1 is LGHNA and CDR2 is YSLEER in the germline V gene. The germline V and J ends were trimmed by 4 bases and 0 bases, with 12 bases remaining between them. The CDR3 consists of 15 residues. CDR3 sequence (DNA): TGCGCCAGCAGCCCATCTCGGACAACTAACTATGGCTACACCTTC. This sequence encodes CASSPSRTTNYGYTF.

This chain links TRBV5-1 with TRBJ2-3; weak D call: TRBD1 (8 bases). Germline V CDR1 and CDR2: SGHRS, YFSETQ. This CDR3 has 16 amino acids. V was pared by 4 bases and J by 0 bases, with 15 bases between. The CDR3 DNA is TGCGCCAGCAGCAGCGGGACAGGAATTAGCACAGATACGCAGTATTTT. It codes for CASSSGTGISTDTQYF.

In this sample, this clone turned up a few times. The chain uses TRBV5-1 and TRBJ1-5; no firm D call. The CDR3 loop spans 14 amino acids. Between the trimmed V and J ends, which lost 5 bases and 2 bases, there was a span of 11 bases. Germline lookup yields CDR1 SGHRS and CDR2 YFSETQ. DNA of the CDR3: TGCGCCAGCAGTGTCGGCTCTGGCAATCAGCCCCAGCATTTT. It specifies CASSVGSGNQPQHF.

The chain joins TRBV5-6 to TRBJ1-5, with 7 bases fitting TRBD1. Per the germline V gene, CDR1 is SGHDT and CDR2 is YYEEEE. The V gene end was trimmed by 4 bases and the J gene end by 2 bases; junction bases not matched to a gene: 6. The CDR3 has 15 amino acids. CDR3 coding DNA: TGTGCCAGCAGCAGACAGGGAGCGGGCAATCAGCCCCAGCATTTT. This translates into CASSRQGAGNQPQHF.

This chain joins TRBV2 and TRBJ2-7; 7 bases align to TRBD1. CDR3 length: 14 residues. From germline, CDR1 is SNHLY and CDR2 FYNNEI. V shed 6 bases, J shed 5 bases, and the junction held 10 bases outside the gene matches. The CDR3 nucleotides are TGTGCCAGCAGCTTCTTGACAGGGAACAACGAGCAGTACTTC. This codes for CASSFLTGNNEQYF. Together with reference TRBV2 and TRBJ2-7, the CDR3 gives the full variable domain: EPEVTQTPSHQVTQMGQEVILRCVPISNHLYFYWYRQILGQKVEFLVSFYNNEISEKSEIFDDQFSVERPDGSNFTLKIRSTKLEDSAMYFCASSFLTGNNEQYFGPGTRLTVT.